This TCR beta chain was sequenced for a study of control samples from healthy donors and cancer patients. Using immunoSEQ multiplex PCR, the repertoire was profiled, and TCRdb retains in-frame clones only, with some absent. The table has around 140,000 clones, about 90% seen once. The J segment lost 3 bases and the V segment lost 4 bases, leaving 3 bases of the junction unmatched. The V gene's germline CDR1 is SGHRS and CDR2 YFSETQ. This CDR3 is 15 amino acids long. The source of this sequence is a man aged 25-45 years in good health. The rearrangement joins TRBV5-1 to TRBJ2-3; 12 positions match TRBD2. Material: blood. This CDR3 reads CASSPGTSGTDTQYF. DNA for the CDR3: TGCGCCAGCAGCCCCGGGACTAGCGGGACAGATACGCAGTATTTT.